Listed below are T cell receptor beta chains from one sample, sequenced in a study of neurological immune-mediated disorders. TCRdb itself ran the 5' RACE reads through MiXCR, one entry per CDR3 protein. The data contain fewer than 60,000 distinct CDR3 sequences, about an eighth of them singletons. Source material: PBMCs. The receptor set was obtained from a male donor with HTLV-1-associated myelopathy (HAM/TSP). Both conserved end residues are trimmed from each CDR3. Fields, in order: CDR3 protein, V gene, J gene, D gene. D genes are given only for firm matches.

CDR3: SAKGANEKLF; V: TRBV20-1; J: TRBJ1-4; D: -
CDR3: ASTGTGGNQPQH; V: TRBV6-2/TRBV6-3; J: TRBJ1-5; D: TRBD1
CDR3: SALGDRATPYEQY; V: TRBV20-1; J: TRBJ2-7; D: TRBD1
CDR3: ASSFSTGPYEQY; V: TRBV5-1; J: TRBJ2-7; D: -
CDR3: ASRSSGLSYEQY; V: TRBV6-5; J: TRBJ2-7; D: TRBD2
CDR3: ATEGPGEQF; V: TRBV24-1; J: TRBJ2-1; D: -
CDR3: ASSLVGDRGEKLF; V: TRBV5-1; J: TRBJ1-4; D: TRBD1
CDR3: ASSIEGQGPYEQY; V: TRBV6-1; J: TRBJ2-7; D: TRBD1
CDR3: ASSQDKGAYEQY; V: TRBV5-1; J: TRBJ2-7; D: -
CDR3: ASSLYGGSGANVLT; V: TRBV7-6; J: TRBJ2-6; D: -
CDR3: ASSQLRGTYNEQF; V: TRBV3-1; J: TRBJ2-1; D: -
CDR3: SARVPSGGDGEQF; V: TRBV20-1; J: TRBJ2-1; D: TRBD2
CDR3: ASSLEGSGETQY; V: TRBV5-1; J: TRBJ2-5; D: -